A single sample is the source of the 13 T cell receptor beta chains below, sequenced in a study of blood T cell repertoires in COVID-19. Measured with immunoSEQ multiplex PCR; TCRdb has only the in-frame clones, and not every one. Altogether around 150,000 clones are present, about 80% being singletons, with the ten largest covering approximately 19%. Material: peripheral blood. Receptors originate from a woman over 75 with acute or convalescent COVID-19.

The V gene is TRBV19, the J gene TRBJ2-7; 8 bases line up with TRBD2. The V gene end was trimmed by 5 bases and the J gene end by 1 base; junction bases not matched to a gene: 19. The germline V gene encodes CDR1 LNHDA and CDR2 SQIVND (reference sequence). The CDR3 has 19 residues. The CDR3 DNA reads TGTGCCAGTAGTGCGCCTCCTAAGTTTCCTAGCGGGCATTCCTACGAGCAGTACTTC. This codes for CASSAPPKFPSGHSYEQYF.

This chain connects TRBV20-1 to TRBJ2-3, with no clear D. Trimming left V 3 bases short and J 2 bases short, with 9 bases between. The CDR3 is made up of 13 amino acids. Germline CDR1 is DFQATT and CDR2 is SNEGSKA (reference sequence). This chain's CDR3 is CSASPSNTDTQYF. The DNA for the CDR3 is TGCAGTGCTAGTCCCTCTAACACAGATACGCAGTATTTT.

The chain is built from TRBV24-1 and TRBJ1-2, with D possibly TRBD1 on 5 matching bases. Germline V gives CDR1 KGHDR, CDR2 SFDVKD. The CDR3 spans 13 residues. Trimming left V 3 bases short and J 3 bases short, with 7 bases between. Here the CDR3 reads CATSDGGDYGYTF. The CDR3 DNA reads as TGTGCCACCAGTGATGGGGGGGACTATGGCTACACCTTC.

The chain carries TRBV5-1 and TRBJ2-3; D might be TRBD2 (5 bases). Per germline, CDR1 SGHRS and CDR2 YFSETQ. The ends were cut back, 0 bases at V and 0 bases at J, with 8 bases in the middle. The CDR3 extends over 15 amino acids. CDR3 sequence: CASSLDGVSTDTQYF. CDR3 nucleotides: TGCGCCAGCAGCTTGGACGGGGTGAGCACAGATACGCAGTATTTT.

CDR3 DNA sequence: TGTGCCAGCAGCCCGACTAGCTGGCCCTACGAGCAGTACTTC. It encodes CASSPTSWPYEQYF. This chain links TRBV6-2 or TRBV6-3 with TRBJ2-7, with 7 bases identical to TRBD2. The CDR3 is made up of 14 amino acids. Germline V gives CDR1 MNHEY, CDR2 SVGEGT. The V gene end was trimmed by 6 bases and the J gene end by 2 bases; junction bases not matched to a gene: 7.

The count of this clone is one. The chain recombines TRBV19 with TRBJ1-5; 7 nucleotides agree with TRBD1. This CDR3 has 15 amino acids. Germline V gene data show CDR1 as LNHDA and CDR2 as SQIVND (reference sequence). V was clipped by 7 bases and J by 0 bases; unmatched bases: 6. For the CDR3, the DNA is TGTGCCAGTACCAAGGGACAGCTTAGCAATCAGCCCCAGCATTTT. It encodes CASTKGQLSNQPQHF.

The chain carries TRBV19 and TRBJ2-1; possible D gene TRBD2, 5 bases. This CDR3 is built from 13 residues. The germline CDR1 and CDR2 sequences are LNHDA and SQIVND (reference sequence). Trimming cost V 6 bases and J 10 bases, with 16 bases left between them. CDR3 region: CASSLEALSEQFF. In DNA form, the CDR3 reads TGTGCCAGTAGCCTGGAGGCACTATCAGAGCAGTTCTTC. Based on the CDR3 plus reference TRBV19 and TRBJ2-1, the full variable domain is DGGITQSPKYLFRKEGQNVTLSCEQNLNHDAMYWYRQDPGQGLRLIYYSQIVNDFQKGDIAEGYSVSREKKESFPLTVTSAQKNPTAFYLCASSLEALSEQFFGPGTRLTVL.

V usage is TRBV13 and J usage is TRBJ2-1; 7 nucleotides align to TRBD2. The CDR3 covers 15 residues. Germline CDR1 reads PRHDT; CDR2 reads FYEKMQ (reference sequence). The junction had 2 bases not matched to a gene; V was cut back by 1 base and J by 2 bases. The CDR3 loop is CASSLASGAYNEQFF. The CDR3 nucleotides read TGTGCCAGCAGCTTAGCTAGCGGAGCCTACAATGAGCAGTTCTTC.

In its sample, this clone was seen once. The CDR3 DNA sequence: TGTGCCAGCAGAGAGACTAGCGGGTGGGCCACAGATACGCAGTATTTT. Translated, it gives CASRETSGWATDTQYF. V and J are TRBV4-2 and TRBJ2-3, with 10 bases matching TRBD2. V lost 6 bases to trimming and J lost 2 bases; unmatched junction nucleotides: 8. The CDR3 has 16 amino acids. Germline CDR1 reads LGHNA; CDR2 reads YNFKEQ.

Only a few counts were recorded for this clone. This specimen includes other DNA sequences encoding the same CDR3. The rearrangement joins TRBV7-6 to TRBJ2-2; 9 nucleotides align to TRBD1. CDR1 SGHVS and CDR2 FNYEAQ come from the germline V gene. The CDR3 consists of 18 residues. V was pared by 4 bases and J by 3 bases, with 12 bases of the junction left unmatched. The CDR3 region has the DNA TGTGCCAGCAGCTCCACAACCGGGACAGGGACGTACACCGGGGAGCTGTTTTTT. It codes for CASSSTTGTGTYTGELFF.

The gene calls are TRBV15 and TRBJ1-1; 7 bases are a match to TRBD1. The germline V gene has CDR1 LNHNV and CDR2 YYDKDF (reference sequence). The CDR3 is made up of 15 amino acids. Losses at the gene ends were 1 base for V and 5 bases for J; bases not matched to a gene: 7. This CDR3 reads CATSRGDRDGTEAFF. The CDR3 DNA is TGTGCCACCAGCAGAGGAGACAGGGATGGGACTGAAGCTTTCTTT.

The chain recombines TRBV11-2 with TRBJ2-1; tentatively, D is TRBD2 (5 bases). Trimming removed 4 bases from V and 6 bases from J, with 16 bases in between. The germline CDR1 and CDR2 sequences are SGHAT and FQNNGV. The CDR3 contains 15 residues. The CDR3 is CASSSTHILGNEQFF. The DNA for the CDR3 is TGTGCCAGCAGCTCCACCCACATACTAGGCAATGAGCAGTTCTTC. Full variable domain (remainder filled in from reference TRBV11-2 and TRBJ2-1): EAGVAQSPRYKIIEKRQSVAFWCNPISGHATLYWYQQILGQGPKLLIQFQNNGVVDDSQLPKDRFSAERLKGVDSTLKIQPAKLEDSAVYLCASSSTHILGNEQFFGPGTRLTVL.

This CDR3 is CASSYRGHRVSNQPQHF. The CDR3 DNA reads TGTGCCAGCAGTTATCGTGGTCACAGGGTGAGCAATCAGCCCCAGCATTTT. V gene TRBV6-9 combines with J gene TRBJ1-5; TRBD1 might be the D (6 bases). V lost 2 bases and J 1 base, leaving 15 bases between the germline ends. This CDR3 is built from 17 residues. Germline V gene sequence: CDR1 MNHGY, CDR2 SVAAGI.